This passage covers 24 T cell receptor beta chains from one sample sequenced in a study of regulatory T cells in long-lasting Graves disease. The time point denotes: newly diagnosed GD, antithyroid drugs for less than 3 months. Construction of the TCR library relied on RNA isolated from PBMCs. Building of the TCR beta libraries involved iRepertoire HTBI primers and Arm-PCR of CDR3 regions. Using its own MiXCR run on the multiplex PCR reads, TCRdb lists one record per CDR3 protein. This table has hundreds of thousands of distinct CDR3 sequences, around 11% appearing once. This sample was shared with a second study, whose subject was T cells in Graves' hyperthyroidism and ophthalmopathy.

Sequencing used peripheral blood mononuclear cells (PBMCs), obtained at new diagnosis, from a patient treated with antithyroid drugs. All receptors come from a woman aged 30 to 39 with Graves disease.

This clonotype appeared many times. The J gene is TRBJ2-5, the V gene TRBV15; 8 nucleotides align to TRBD1. The V gene end was trimmed by 0 bases and the J gene end by 4 bases; junction bases not matched to a gene: 1. CDR1 LNHNV and CDR2 YYDKDF come from the germline V gene (reference sequence). The CDR3 runs 14 residues. The CDR3 nucleotides read TGTGCCACCAGCAGAGATCAGGGGGCAGAGACCCAGTACTTC. This encodes CATSRDQGAETQYF.

This clonotype was counted ten times or more. The J gene is TRBJ2-7, the V gene TRBV6-2 or TRBV6-3; TRBD2 aligns across 7 bases. Germline CDR1 is MNHEY and CDR2 is SVGEGT. V trimming: 2 bases; J trimming: 6 bases; junction bases outside the gene matches: 13. This CDR3 has 16 residues. The CDR3 region has the DNA TGTGCCAGCAGTTACCGGCAAGCGGGAACCCTTTTCGAGCAGTACTTC. As protein: CASSYRQAGTLFEQYF.

This clonotype showed up many times. The rearrangement uses TRBV11-3 and TRBJ2-5, with D unresolved. This CDR3 is built from 12 residues. The V gene lost 1 base and the J gene lost 4 bases, with 4 bases spanning the gap. The germline V gene has CDR1 SGHNT and CDR2 YENEEA. The CDR3 reads CASSLVPETQYF. CDR3 DNA sequence: TGTGCCAGCAGCTTAGTGCCAGAGACCCAGTACTTC.

This clonotype was seen at least ten times. The J gene is TRBJ2-2, the V gene TRBV19; TRBD2 is a possible D gene (5 bases). This CDR3 is 15 amino acids long. Deletions cut 9 bases from V and 1 base from J, with 15 bases between. Germline V gives CDR1 LNHDA, CDR2 SQIVND (reference sequence). CDR3 sequence (DNA): TGTGCCAGCAGTCCCAACGGACTGAACACCGGGGAGCTGTTTTTT. Protein sequence: CASSPNGLNTGELFF.

The chain joins TRBV20-1 to TRBJ2-1, with 7 bases lining up with TRBD2. The V gene's germline CDR1 is DFQATT and CDR2 SNEGSKA (reference sequence). This CDR3 region has 16 residues. V trimming: 1 base; J trimming: 6 bases; junction bases outside the gene matches: 12. As DNA, the CDR3 is TGCAGTGCTAGAGTCTGGGGGGGGAGAACGGGCAATGAGCAGTTCTTC. Its translation is CSARVWGGRTGNEQFF.

In its sample, this clonotype was seen many times. This chain uses TRBV7-3 with TRBJ2-2; 10 nucleotides match TRBD2. The CDR3 runs 17 residues. CDR1 and CDR2 from the germline V gene are SGHTA and FQGTGA. J was trimmed by 7 bases and V by 5 bases; bases with no gene match: 13. CDR3 sequence (DNA): TGTGCCAGCAGCAGAAGTAGGAATAGCGGGAGGATCGGGGAGCTGTTTTTT. Amino acids: CASSRSRNSGRIGELFF.

This clonotype was found a few times. An end of the junction differs from the germline gene, which may be a read error. V and J are TRBV5-1 and TRBJ2-5, with D hard to call. Germline V lookup: CDR1 SGHRS, CDR2 YFSETQ. The CDR3 is 14 residues long. The DNA of the CDR3 is TGCGCCAGCAACTTGGGATGGCAGTCGGAGACCCAGTACTTC. It is translated as CASNLGWQSETQYF.

This clonotype has at least ten counts. The chain is built from TRBV12-3 or TRBV12-4 and TRBJ2-7; TRBD1 matches 7 bases. J gave up 2 bases and V 1 base, and 8 bases lay outside the gene matches. This CDR3 is built from 16 residues. The CDR3 region is CASSLVVWDSTYEQYF. The CDR3 bases are TGTGCCAGCAGTTTAGTTGTCTGGGACAGTACCTACGAGCAGTACTTC.

This clonotype was seen repeatedly, ten times or more. The V call is TRBV7-6, the J call TRBJ2-6; no firm D call. Germline CDR1 reads SGHVS; CDR2 reads FNYEAQ. The length of the CDR3 is 18 residues. V was trimmed by 4 bases and J by 0 bases, leaving 16 bases between them. CDR3: CASSSGPPTSSGANVLTF. CDR3 in DNA: TGTGCCAGCAGCTCCGGCCCCCCGACGTCCTCTGGGGCCAACGTCCTGACTTTC.

Many counts were recorded for this clonotype. This chain links TRBV4-3 with TRBJ2-7; D gene ambiguous. Trimming stripped 0 bases from V and 4 bases from J, with 16 bases between. The length of the CDR3 is 16 residues. The germline gives CDR1 LGHNA, CDR2 YSLEER. The CDR3 loop is CASSQDHRTESYEQYF. CDR3 coding DNA: TGCGCCAGCAGCCAAGATCATAGGACGGAATCTTACGAGCAGTACTTC.

The rearrangement joins TRBV6-1 to TRBJ2-2; the match to TRBD2 covers 12 bases. Losses at the gene ends were 6 bases for V and 8 bases for J; bases not matched to a gene: 7. This CDR3 spans 15 amino acids. Per the germline V gene, CDR1 is MNHNS and CDR2 is SASEGT. The CDR3 DNA reads as TGTGCCAGCAGGTTGACTAGCGGGAGAATGGGGGAGCTGTTTTTT. Protein sequence: CASRLTSGRMGELFF.

The CDR3 spells CASSKQEETQYF. The CDR3 DNA follows: TGTGCCAGCAGCAAACAGGAAGAGACCCAGTACTTC. V usage is TRBV6-1 and J usage is TRBJ2-5; the D gene is possibly TRBD1 (5 bases). V shed 6 bases and J shed 3 bases, with 8 bases lying between them. Germline assignment: CDR1 MNHNS and CDR2 SASEGT. This CDR3 comprises 12 residues.

Remarks on this clonotype: A much larger clone is a single base away; this may be a read error. The V gene is TRBV18, the J gene TRBJ2-7; TRBD1 might be the D (6 bases). This CDR3 has 15 amino acids. Trimming took 2 bases from V and 0 from J, leaving 11 bases between them. Germline V gives CDR1 KGHSH, CDR2 LQKENI. The CDR3 DNA follows: TGTGCCAGCTCACCAGGGTGGGACATCTCCTACGAGCAGTACTTC. It yields the protein CASSPGWDISYEQYF.

J is TRBJ2-2 and V is TRBV2, with a weak D call TRBD2 (5 bases). Trimming pared 3 bases from V and 3 bases from J, leaving 14 bases between. The CDR3 runs to 16 residues. Germline CDR1 is SNHLY and CDR2 is FYNNEI. CDR3 loop: CASSEMVRAHTGELFF. The CDR3 DNA sequence: TGTGCCAGCAGTGAGATGGTGCGGGCCCACACCGGGGAGCTGTTTTTT.

This clonotype appeared a few times. This chain joins TRBV6-1 and TRBJ2-3; D uncertain. CDR1 and CDR2 (germline): MNHNS, SASEGT. The CDR3 has 17 residues. V lost 1 base and J 2 bases, leaving 16 bases between the germline ends. The CDR3 is CASSEGASSHSTDTQYF. DNA of the CDR3: TGTGCCAGCAGTGAAGGGGCCTCTAGTCACTCCACAGATACGCAGTATTTT.

This clonotype was observed a handful of times. The chain employs TRBV7-9 and TRBJ2-3; D is undetermined. Trimming took off 2 bases at V and 0 bases at J, with 12 bases between the two ends. This CDR3 spans 16 amino acids. Per the germline V gene, CDR1 is SEHNR and CDR2 is FQNEAQ (reference sequence). The DNA of the CDR3 is TGTGCCAGCAGCTTATACACGCTTACGAGCACAGATACGCAGTATTTT. Translated: CASSLYTLTSTDTQYF.

The V gene is TRBV5-5, the J gene TRBJ2-3, with D tentatively TRBD2 (5 bases). Deletions cut 2 bases from V and 0 bases from J, with 7 bases between. Germline CDR1 and CDR2: SGHKS and YYEKEE (reference sequence). CDR3 length: 14 residues. The CDR3 DNA follows: TGTGCCAGCAGCTTCGGGGTTAGCACAGATACGCAGTATTTT. Protein sequence: CASSFGVSTDTQYF.

This clonotype was observed a few times. CDR3 coding DNA: TGTGCCACCAGTAGGGGGAATCAGCCCCAGCATTTT. As protein: CATSRGNQPQHF. The gene calls are TRBV24-1 and TRBJ1-5; tentatively, D is TRBD1 (6 bases). Germline V gene lookup returns CDR1 KGHDR and CDR2 SFDVKD. Trimming removed 6 bases at V and 4 bases at J, with 6 bases between. The CDR3 is 12 residues long.

This clonotype was seen repeatedly, ten times or more. V usage is TRBV9 and J usage is TRBJ1-6, with D possibly TRBD1 on 5 matching bases. Germline V gene sequence: CDR1 SGDLS, CDR2 YYNGEE. V was cut by 0 bases and J by 10 bases, with 14 bases left in between. CDR3 length: 15 amino acids. CDR3 sequence (DNA): TGTGCCAGCAGCGTAGGGTACCAGGGCCGGTCACCCCTCCACTTT. It specifies CASSVGYQGRSPLHF.

The chain has TRBV4-2 and TRBJ2-7; weak D call: TRBD2 (5 bases). V lost 0 bases to trimming and J lost 5 bases, with 11 bases between them. CDR3 length: 14 residues. The germline gives CDR1 LGHNA, CDR2 YNFKEQ. The CDR3 coding sequence is TGTGCCAGCAGCCAAGATGGGCTAGCCCACGAGCAGTACTTC. It translates to CASSQDGLAHEQYF.

This clonotype was observed a handful of times. The rearrangement links TRBV9 to TRBJ2-2; 7 nucleotides line up with TRBD1. CDR3 length: 15 amino acids. V dropped 1 base and J dropped 6; count of bases not matched to a gene: 6. Germline-derived CDR1 and CDR2 are SGDLS and YYNGEE. The CDR3 region has the DNA TGTGCCAGCAGCGTAAGACAGGGATTGTCCGGGGAGCTGTTTTTT. Protein: CASSVRQGLSGELFF.

This clonotype was detected many times. The chain uses TRBV2 and TRBJ2-7, with 9 bases matching TRBD1. CDR1 and CDR2 (germline): SNHLY, FYNNEI. The J segment lost 3 bases and the V segment lost 5 bases, leaving 8 bases of the junction unmatched. The CDR3 is made up of 15 amino acids. The CDR3 here is CASSIGQGRFYEQYF. The CDR3 DNA sequence: TGTGCCAGCAGTATTGGACAGGGGAGGTTCTACGAGCAGTACTTC.

The table lists this clonotype with many counts. The V and J genes are TRBV6-2 or TRBV6-3 and TRBJ1-1, with a possible D match to TRBD1 (5 bases). The CDR3 is 15 amino acids. Germline V CDR1 and CDR2: MNHEY, SVGEGT. V was cut by 2 bases and J by 6 bases, with 16 bases left in between. CDR3 residues: CASSYEGREDPEAFF. The CDR3 region has the DNA TGTGCCAGCAGTTACGAGGGACGCGAGGATCCTGAAGCTTTCTTT.

The chain recombines TRBV7-2 with TRBJ2-3; TRBD1 is a possible D gene (6 bases). CDR3 length: 15 residues. Deletions cut 1 base from V and 7 bases from J, with 15 bases between. Germline V gene sequence: CDR1 SGHTA, CDR2 FQGNSA. CDR3: CASSLETGQWNTQYF. The CDR3 nucleotides are TGTGCCAGCAGCTTAGAAACAGGGCAATGGAATACGCAGTATTTT. Full variable domain (missing parts from reference TRBV7-2 and TRBJ2-3): GAGVSQSPSNKVTEKGKDVELRCDPISGHTALYWYRQSLGQGLEFLIYFQGNSAPDKSGLPSDRFSAERTGGSVSTLTIQRTQQEDSAVYLCASSLETGQWNTQYFGPGTRLTVL.